The entry below gives a single TCR beta chain sequence along with its context. This sample was taken from a study of PD-L1 blockade in urothelial cancer. Time point indicated: pretreatment peripheral blood. Some clones are missing from TCRdb's copy, which holds only in-frame ones; the method was immunoSEQ multiplex PCR. The sample lists around 79,000 clones, around four fifths occurring once. The TCR comes from a man aged 35 to 55 with urothelial cancer. The starting material was PBMCs, obtained around atezolizumab (anti-PD-L1) treatment.

The chain's CDR3 is CASSQGRGNTIYF. In DNA, the CDR3 is TGTGCCAGCAGCCAGGGCCGCGGAAACACCATATATTTT. The chain employs TRBV7-2 and TRBJ1-3; a possible D gene is TRBD1 (5 bases). V was shortened by 5 bases and J by 4 bases, with 9 bases between the two germline ends. The germline CDR1 and CDR2 sequences are SGHTA and FQGNSA. The CDR3 loop spans 13 amino acids.